This TCR beta chain was profiled in a study of follicular helper T cells after annual influenza vaccination. Points from the study as a whole: Change in circulating plasmablasts correlated with ICOS+CD38+ cTfh clonality change. Yearly vaccinations repeatedly recalled conserved clonotypes in ICOS+CD38+ cTfh.

Details on this clone: No antigen is known for it.

Specified time point: 2015-2016 season, pre-vaccination. Donors with HIV/AIDS, active malignancy, immunomodulators or active illness were excluded. Germline CDR1 is SGHKS and CDR2 is YYEKEE (reference sequence). The CDR3 length is 15 residues. J lost 7 bases, V lost 4 bases, and 12 bases had no gene match. Measured with immunoSEQ multiplex PCR; TCRdb has only the in-frame clones, and not every one. The data hold 5,500 to 6,500 clones, with about 82% observed a single time. The starting material was CXCR5+ CD38- circulating T follicular helper cells from blood, obtained on the day of influenza vaccination. Subset meaning: circulating Tfh, non-naive CD4+CXCR5+PD-1+ (ICOS+CD38+ or ICOS-CD38-). This sequence originates from an adult who received the influenza vaccine. This rearrangement joins TRBV5-5 to TRBJ2-7, with 9 bases matching TRBD2. CDR3 amino acids: CASSPFAGGLGEQYF. Written as DNA, the CDR3 is TGTGCCAGCAGCCCGTTCGCGGGAGGGTTAGGGGAGCAGTACTTC.